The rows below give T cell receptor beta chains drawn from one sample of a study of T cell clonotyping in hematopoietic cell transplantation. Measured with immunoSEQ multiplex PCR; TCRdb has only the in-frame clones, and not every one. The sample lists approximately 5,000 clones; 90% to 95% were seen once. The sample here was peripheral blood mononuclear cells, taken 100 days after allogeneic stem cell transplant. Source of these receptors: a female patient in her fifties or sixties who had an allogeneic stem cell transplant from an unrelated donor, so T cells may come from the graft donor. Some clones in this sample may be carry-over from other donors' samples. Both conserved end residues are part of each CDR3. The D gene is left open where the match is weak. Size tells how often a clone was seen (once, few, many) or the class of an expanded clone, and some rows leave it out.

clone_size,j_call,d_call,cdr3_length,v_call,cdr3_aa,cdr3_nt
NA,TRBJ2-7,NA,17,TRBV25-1,CASSESVGTAGEDEQYF,TGTGCCAGCAGTGAAAGTGTTGGGACGGCAGGAGAGGACGAGCAGTACTTC
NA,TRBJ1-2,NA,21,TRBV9,CASSSFPGRGAVWIKEDGYTF,TGTGCCAGCAGCTCCTTCCCGGGTAGGGGTGCAGTTTGGATAAAGGAAGATGGCTACACCTTC
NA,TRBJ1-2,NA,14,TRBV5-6,CASSPAGGVDGYTF,TGTGCCAGCAGCCCCGCGGGGGGAGTGGATGGCTACACCTTC
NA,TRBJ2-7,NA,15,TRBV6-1,CASSAQGTSSYEQYF,TGTGCCAGCAGTGCCCAGGGGACCAGCTCCTACGAGCAGTACTTC
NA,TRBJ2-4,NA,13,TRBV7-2,CATLSRTKNIQYF,TGTGCCACCCTGAGCAGGACCAAAAACATTCAGTACTTC
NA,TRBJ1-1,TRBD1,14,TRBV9,CASSGQGKNTEAFF,TGTGCCAGCAGCGGACAGGGAAAGAACACTGAAGCTTTCTTT
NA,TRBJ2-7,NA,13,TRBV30,CAWRGTGPYEQYF,TGTGCCTGGAGAGGCACAGGGCCCTACGAGCAGTACTTC
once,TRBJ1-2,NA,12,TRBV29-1,CSVAGADYGYTF,TGCAGCGTTGCAGGGGCGGACTATGGCTACACCTTC
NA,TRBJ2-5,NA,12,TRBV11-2,CASSKLQETQYF,TGTGCCAGCAGCAAACTCCAAGAGACCCAGTACTTC
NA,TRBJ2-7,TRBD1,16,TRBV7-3,CASSLMLGQGPSEQYF,TGTGCCAGCAGCTTAATGCTGGGACAGGGTCCCTCCGAGCAGTACTTC
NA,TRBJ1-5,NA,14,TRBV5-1,CASSPGNSNQPQHF,TGCGCCAGCAGCCCAGGAAATAGCAATCAGCCCCAGCATTTT
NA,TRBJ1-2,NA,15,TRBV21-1,CASSLRTTSNYGYTF,TGTGCCAGCAGCCTCCGGACAACCTCTAACTATGGCTACACCTTC
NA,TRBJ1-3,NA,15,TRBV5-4,CASSLSGRAGNTIYF,NA
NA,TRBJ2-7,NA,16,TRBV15,CATSDHLRGPTYEQYF,TGTGCCACCAGCGATCACCTTCGGGGGCCTACCTACGAGCAGTACTTC
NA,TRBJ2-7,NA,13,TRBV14,CASSQATSYEQYF,TGTGCCAGCAGCCAAGCCACCTCCTACGAGCAGTACTTC
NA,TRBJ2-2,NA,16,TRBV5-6,CASSSLPRVQGGELFF,TGTGCCAGCAGCTCGCTCCCCAGGGTACAAGGCGGGGAGCTGTTTTTT
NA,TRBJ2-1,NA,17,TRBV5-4,CASSWRPRTLSYNEQFF,TGTGCCAGCAGCTGGCGACCTAGAACCCTCTCCTACAATGAGCAGTTCTTC
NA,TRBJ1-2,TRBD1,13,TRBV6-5,CASAPGQYYGYTF,TGTGCCAGCGCCCCGGGACAGTACTATGGCTACACCTTC
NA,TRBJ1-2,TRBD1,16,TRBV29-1,CSVEDHGLAGGYGYTF,TGCAGCGTTGAAGATCACGGGTTGGCAGGGGGATATGGCTACACCTTC
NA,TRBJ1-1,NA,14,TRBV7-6,CASRPGHLNTEAFF,TGTGCCAGCAGACCGGGACACCTGAACACTGAAGCTTTCTTT
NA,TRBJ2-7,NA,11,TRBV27,CASSHRQEQYF,TGTGCCAGCAGTCACCGACAGGAGCAGTACTTC
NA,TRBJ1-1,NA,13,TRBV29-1,CSVGGQGRTEAFF,TGCAGCGTTGGAGGGCAGGGGCGAACTGAAGCTTTCTTT
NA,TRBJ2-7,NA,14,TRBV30,CAWTPEQGIYEQYF,TGTGCCTGGACACCCGAACAAGGAATCTACGAGCAGTACTTC
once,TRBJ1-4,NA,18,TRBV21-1,CASSLQSGGEVANEKLFF,TGTGCCAGCAGCTTACAGTCGGGAGGGGAAGTGGCTAATGAAAAACTGTTTTTT
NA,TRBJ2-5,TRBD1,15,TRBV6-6,CASRVGDRGHETQYF,TGTGCCAGCAGAGTGGGGGACAGGGGGCACGAGACCCAGTACTTC
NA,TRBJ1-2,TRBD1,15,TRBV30,CAWSSTFQTQGESTF,TGTGCCTGGAGTAGCACTTTCCAGACTCAGGGGGAGAGCACCTTC
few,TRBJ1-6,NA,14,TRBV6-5,CASSYGGQGSPLHF,TGTGCCAGCAGCTACGGGGGGCAGGGTTCACCCCTCCACTTT
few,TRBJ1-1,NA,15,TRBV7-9,CASSLRAGRNTEAFF,TGTGCCAGCAGCTTAAGGGCAGGGAGGAACACTGAAGCTTTCTTT
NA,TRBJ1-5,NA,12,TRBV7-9,CASSRGDQPQHF,TGTGCCAGCAGCAGAGGTGATCAGCCCCAGCATTTT
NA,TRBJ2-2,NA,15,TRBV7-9,CASSLRSRGTGELFF,TGTGCCAGCAGCTTGCGCTCTCGAGGCACCGGGGAGCTGTTTTTT
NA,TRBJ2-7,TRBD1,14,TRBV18,CASSPTGAGDEQYF,TGTGCCAGCTCACCGACAGGGGCCGGCGACGAGCAGTACTTC
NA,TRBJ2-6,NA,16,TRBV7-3,CASSFHSNSGANVLTF,TGTGCCAGCAGCTTCCATAGTAACTCTGGGGCCAACGTCCTGACTTTC
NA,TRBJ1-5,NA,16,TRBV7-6,CASSLGSGDGNQPQHF,TGTGCCAGCAGCTTAGGGTCCGGGGACGGCAATCAGCCCCAGCATTTT
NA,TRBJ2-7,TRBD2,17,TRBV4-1,CASSQESLAGDLDEQYF,TGCGCCAGCAGCCAAGAGAGTCTAGCGGGGGATCTGGACGAGCAGTACTTC
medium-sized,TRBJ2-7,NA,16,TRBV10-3,CAISDPDWGLTYEQYF,TGTGCCATCAGTGACCCGGACTGGGGGTTGACCTACGAGCAGTACTTC
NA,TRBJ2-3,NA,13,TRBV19,CASSAPGTDTQYF,TGTGCCAGTAGTGCACCGGGCACAGATACGCAGTATTTT
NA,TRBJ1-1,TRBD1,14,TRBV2,CASSADRVGTEAFF,TGTGCCAGCAGTGCAGACAGGGTAGGCACTGAAGCTTTCTTT
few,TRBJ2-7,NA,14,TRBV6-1,CASSEKGLSDEQYF,TGTGCCAGCAGTGAGAAGGGCCTATCCGACGAGCAGTACTTC
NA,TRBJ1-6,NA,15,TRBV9,CASSALPGDNSPLHF,TGTGCCAGCAGCGCACTCCCCGGAGATAATTCACCCCTCCACTTT
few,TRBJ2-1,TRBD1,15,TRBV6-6,CASSYGGQTYNEQFF,TGTGCCAGCAGTTACGGGGGACAGACCTACAATGAGCAGTTCTTC
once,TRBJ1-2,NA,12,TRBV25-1,CASRGAFLSYTF,TGTGCCAGCAGGGGGGCATTTTTAAGCTACACCTTC
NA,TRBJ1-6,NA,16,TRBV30,CAWRVEGFTYNSPLHF,TGTGCCTGGAGGGTTGAGGGGTTCACCTATAATTCACCCCTCCACTTT
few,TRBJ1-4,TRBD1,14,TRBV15,CATSKGQGEEKLFF,TGTGCCACCAGCAAGGGACAGGGTGAGGAAAAACTGTTTTTT
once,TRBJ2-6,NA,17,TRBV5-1,CASSVRPSLWGANVLTF,TGCGCCAGCAGCGTGCGGCCCTCCTTGTGGGGGGCCAACGTCCTGACTTTC
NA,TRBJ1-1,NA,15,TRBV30,CAWRNIGESGTEAFF,TGTGCCTGGAGGAATATTGGGGAAAGCGGGACTGAAGCTTTCTTT
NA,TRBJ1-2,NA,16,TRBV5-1,CASSRSTGSGDYGYTF,TGCGCCAGCAGCCGAAGTACAGGGAGTGGAGACTATGGCTACACCTTC
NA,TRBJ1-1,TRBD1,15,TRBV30,CAWRPTGATNTEAFF,TGTGCCTGGAGACCGACAGGGGCGACGAACACTGAAGCTTTCTTT
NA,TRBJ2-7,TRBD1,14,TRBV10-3,CAISESTGPYEQYF,TGTGCCATCAGTGAGTCGACAGGGCCCTACGAGCAGTACTTC